This T cell receptor beta chain was captured by sequencing in a study of human T cells and chemical hapten exposure. Study-level background: Scalp application of diphenylcyclopropenone was performed weekly in patients across the entire roughly 25-week study. Slight volume differences across pooled libraries mainly accounted for varying per-sample TCR yields.

This clonotype was found a few times. Its antigen is currently unknown. This sample's time point: patch test 3, about 24 weeks after DPC sensitization. Indicated treatment: therapeutic diphenylcyclopropenone sensitization with weekly scalp DPC. Total RNA was isolated from whole blood that had not been fractionated. Trimming pared 6 bases from V and 2 bases from J, leaving 11 bases between. Germline CDR1 and CDR2: SEHNR and FQNEAQ (reference sequence). This CDR3 comprises 14 residues. General study findings and limits: Following DPC sensitization, TCRs present above 1 in 1000 frequency showed no change.

TCRdb re-analysed the RACE reads in MiXCR, keeping a single row per CDR3 protein. The sample lists 30,000 to 40,000 distinct CDR3 sequences; 9.5% were seen once. The clonotype comes from a man aged 50-60 years with alopecia areata. Some clones in this sample may be carry-over from other donors' samples. Source: whole blood, taken in connection with sensitization to the hapten diphenylcyclopropenone (DPC). This chain uses TRBV7-9 with TRBJ2-1; D not certain. The CDR3 loop is CASSFGLAYNEQFF. CDR3 in DNA: TGTGCCAGCAGTTTTGGGCTAGCCTACAATGAGCAGTTCTTC.